Listed below are T cell receptor beta chains from one sample, sequenced in a study of PD-L1 blockade in urothelial cancer. Repertoires were generated with immunoSEQ multiplex PCR, while TCRdb's copy carries only in-frame clones and drops some. This sample yields under 50,000 clones, of which approximately 91% are seen a single time; roughly 12% belongs to the top ten. Specimen: PBMCs, collected around atezolizumab (anti-PD-L1) treatment. Every receptor here comes from a woman aged 55-69 years with urothelial cancer. The CDR3 runs from the conserved cysteine through the conserved F or W. The D gene is left open where the match is weak. A clone size is listed for some rows: how often the clone was seen (once, few, many), or a class if it is expanded.

v_call: TRBV7-9; d_call: -; j_call: TRBJ2-1; clone_size: once; cdr3_aa: CASSDTSYNEQFF; cdr3_nt: TGTGCCAGCAGCGACACCAGCTACAATGAGCAGTTCTTC
v_call: TRBV18; d_call: -; j_call: TRBJ2-1; clone_size: -; cdr3_aa: CASSRTGVAEPYNEQFF; cdr3_nt: TGTGCCAGCTCACGAACAGGGGTAGCGGAACCCTACAATGAGCAGTTCTTC
v_call: TRBV7-6; d_call: TRBD1; j_call: TRBJ2-7; clone_size: -; cdr3_aa: CASSLTQGAYEQYF; cdr3_nt: TGTGCCAGCAGCTTAACGCAGGGGGCCTACGAGCAGTACTTC
v_call: TRBV27; d_call: TRBD2; j_call: TRBJ2-3; clone_size: -; cdr3_aa: CASSLGLAGGTDTQYF; cdr3_nt: TGTGCCAGCAGTTTGGGACTAGCGGGAGGCACAGATACGCAGTATTTT
v_call: TRBV28; d_call: -; j_call: TRBJ1-2; clone_size: once; cdr3_aa: CASSPWGVSNYGYTF; cdr3_nt: TGTGCCAGCAGTCCCTGGGGGGTTTCTAACTATGGCTACACCTTC
v_call: TRBV2; d_call: TRBD1; j_call: TRBJ1-4; clone_size: -; cdr3_aa: CASRGTGGSNEKLFF; cdr3_nt: TGTGCCAGCAGGGGGACAGGGGGCTCTAATGAAAAACTGTTTTTT
v_call: TRBV7-9; d_call: -; j_call: TRBJ1-2; clone_size: -; cdr3_aa: CASSGRTEGNYGYTF; cdr3_nt: TGTGCCAGCAGCGGCCGGACAGAGGGTAACTATGGCTACACCTTC
v_call: TRBV7-7; d_call: TRBD2; j_call: TRBJ2-1; clone_size: -; cdr3_aa: CASSLLAGASSYNEQFF; cdr3_nt: TGTGCTAGCAGCTTACTAGCGGGCGCGAGCTCCTACAATGAGCAGTTCTTC
v_call: TRBV7-8; d_call: -; j_call: TRBJ1-2; clone_size: -; cdr3_aa: CASSLARLGPGLYGYTF; cdr3_nt: TGTGCCAGCAGCTTAGCCCGTCTCGGGCCGGGACTCTATGGCTACACCTTC
v_call: TRBV5-1; d_call: TRBD2; j_call: TRBJ2-3; clone_size: -; cdr3_aa: CASSPGGAGGATSGTPTDTQYF; cdr3_nt: TGCGCCAGCAGCCCGGGCGGGGCAGGGGGCGCGACTAGCGGGACCCCCACAGATACGCAGTATTTT
v_call: TRBV7-2; d_call: -; j_call: TRBJ1-3; clone_size: -; cdr3_aa: CASSFQSASGNTIYF; cdr3_nt: TGTGCCAGCAGCTTCCAGTCCGCCTCTGGAAACACCATATATTTT
v_call: TRBV5-6; d_call: TRBD1; j_call: TRBJ2-7; clone_size: -; cdr3_aa: CASSSPTGTSYEQYF; cdr3_nt: TGTGCCAGCAGCTCTCCGACAGGGACCTCCTACGAGCAGTACTTC
v_call: TRBV19; d_call: TRBD2; j_call: TRBJ2-2; clone_size: -; cdr3_aa: CASRTSGTYTGELFF; cdr3_nt: TGTGCCAGTAGGACTAGCGGGACATACACCGGGGAGCTGTTTTTT
v_call: TRBV5-5; d_call: TRBD1; j_call: TRBJ2-5; clone_size: -; cdr3_aa: CASSFGQGGETQYF; cdr3_nt: TGTGCCAGCAGCTTCGGACAGGGCGGGGAGACCCAGTACTTC
v_call: TRBV21-1; d_call: -; j_call: TRBJ2-7; clone_size: -; cdr3_aa: CASSRAPSGTTSYEQYF; cdr3_nt: TGTGCCAGCAGCCGGGCCCCCTCCGGGACAACCTCCTACGAGCAGTACTTC
v_call: TRBV9; d_call: -; j_call: TRBJ2-7; clone_size: -; cdr3_aa: CASSVGTNVGGIGEQYF; cdr3_nt: TGTGCCAGCAGCGTAGGCACCAACGTGGGGGGAATCGGCGAGCAGTACTTC
v_call: TRBV10-3; d_call: TRBD1; j_call: TRBJ1-1; clone_size: few; cdr3_aa: CAISDRGRERTEAFF; cdr3_nt: TGTGCCATCAGCGACAGGGGACGAGAACGGACTGAAGCTTTCTTT
v_call: TRBV27; d_call: TRBD1; j_call: TRBJ2-7; clone_size: -; cdr3_aa: CASSLSTGGSYEQYF; cdr3_nt: TGTGCCAGCAGTTTATCGACAGGGGGCTCGTACGAGCAGTACTTC
v_call: TRBV19; d_call: -; j_call: TRBJ2-1; clone_size: -; cdr3_aa: CASSTPSGRYNEQFF; cdr3_nt: TGTGCCAGTAGTACCCCTTCGGGGAGATACAATGAGCAGTTCTTC
v_call: TRBV11-2; d_call: -; j_call: TRBJ2-7; clone_size: -; cdr3_aa: CASSLPNSPYEQYF; cdr3_nt: TGTGCCAGCAGTCTCCCGAACAGCCCCTACGAGCAGTACTTC
v_call: TRBV10-3; d_call: -; j_call: TRBJ1-2; clone_size: -; cdr3_aa: CAISEGRASNTF; cdr3_nt: TGTGCCATCAGTGAGGGGCGAGCCTCGAACACCTTC
v_call: TRBV6-5; d_call: TRBD2; j_call: TRBJ2-7; clone_size: -; cdr3_aa: CASSPGLAVTYEQYF; cdr3_nt: TGTGCCAGCAGTCCGGGACTAGCGGTGACCTACGAGCAGTACTTC
v_call: TRBV4-3; d_call: TRBD1; j_call: TRBJ1-1; clone_size: -; cdr3_aa: CASSQKTGLPEAFF; cdr3_nt: TGCGCCAGCAGCCAGAAGACAGGGTTGCCTGAAGCTTTCTTT
v_call: TRBV4-3; d_call: TRBD2; j_call: TRBJ2-7; clone_size: once; cdr3_aa: CASSQDLLREASYEQYF; cdr3_nt: TGCGCCAGCAGCCAAGATCTTTTACGGGAGGCCTCCTACGAGCAGTACTTC
v_call: TRBV5-6; d_call: -; j_call: TRBJ1-1; clone_size: -; cdr3_aa: CASSVEGLAFF; cdr3_nt: TGTGCCAGCAGCGTCGAGGGTTTAGCTTTCTTT
v_call: TRBV28; d_call: -; j_call: TRBJ1-4; clone_size: -; cdr3_aa: CASSPIAGRNEKLFF; cdr3_nt: TGTGCCAGCAGTCCTATAGCGGGCCGTAATGAAAAACTGTTTTTT
v_call: TRBV4-1; d_call: -; j_call: TRBJ1-2; clone_size: once; cdr3_aa: CASSQALRVNYGYTF; cdr3_nt: TGCGCCAGCAGCCAGGCACTCAGGGTTAACTATGGCTACACCTTC
v_call: TRBV6-1; d_call: -; j_call: TRBJ1-1; clone_size: -; cdr3_aa: CASSPSNSKNTEAFF; cdr3_nt: TGTGCCAGCAGTCCTTCCAACTCGAAAAACACTGAAGCTTTCTTT
v_call: TRBV28; d_call: TRBD2; j_call: TRBJ2-2; clone_size: once; cdr3_aa: CASSFAGGGTGELFF; cdr3_nt: TGTGCCAGCAGTTTCGCGGGAGGAGGGACCGGGGAGCTGTTTTTT
v_call: TRBV9; d_call: TRBD2; j_call: TRBJ2-1; clone_size: -; cdr3_aa: CASSGLAGDNEQFF; cdr3_nt: TGTGCCAGCAGCGGACTAGCGGGAGACAATGAGCAGTTCTTC
v_call: TRBV4-3; d_call: TRBD1; j_call: TRBJ2-1; clone_size: -; cdr3_aa: CASSHPALGQGARNEQFF; cdr3_nt: TGCGCCAGCAGCCATCCCGCGCTAGGACAGGGGGCTCGAAATGAGCAGTTCTTC
v_call: TRBV4-2; d_call: -; j_call: TRBJ2-7; clone_size: -; cdr3_aa: CASSQGSGAAYEQYF; cdr3_nt: TGTGCCAGCAGCCAAGGGTCGGGAGCGGCCTACGAGCAGTACTTC
v_call: TRBV19; d_call: -; j_call: TRBJ1-1; clone_size: -; cdr3_aa: CASSDGQFTEAFF; cdr3_nt: TGTGCCAGTAGCGATGGACAGTTCACTGAAGCTTTCTTT
v_call: TRBV9; d_call: TRBD2; j_call: TRBJ2-1; clone_size: once; cdr3_aa: CASSGSGGLYNEQFF; cdr3_nt: TGTGCCAGCAGCGGTAGCGGGGGGTTGTACAATGAGCAGTTCTTC
v_call: TRBV7-2; d_call: TRBD1; j_call: TRBJ2-7; clone_size: -; cdr3_aa: CASSYGTGPGYEQYF; cdr3_nt: TGTGCCAGCAGCTATGGGACAGGGCCGGGCTACGAGCAGTACTTC
v_call: TRBV11-3; d_call: TRBD1; j_call: TRBJ1-2; clone_size: -; cdr3_aa: CASSREGQGNYGYTF; cdr3_nt: TGTGCCAGCAGCCGGGAGGGACAGGGAAATTATGGCTACACCTTC
v_call: TRBV28; d_call: TRBD1; j_call: TRBJ2-2; clone_size: -; cdr3_aa: CASSVPWTGGHTGELFF; cdr3_nt: TGTGCCAGCAGTGTCCCCTGGACAGGGGGCCACACCGGGGAGCTGTTTTTT
v_call: TRBV30; d_call: TRBD2; j_call: TRBJ2-3; clone_size: -; cdr3_aa: CAWSVQAGGTDTQYF; cdr3_nt: TGTGCCTGGAGTGTACAAGCGGGGGGCACAGATACGCAGTATTTT
v_call: TRBV15; d_call: TRBD2; j_call: TRBJ2-5; clone_size: -; cdr3_aa: CATGSGGSVSQETQYF; cdr3_nt: TGTGCCACCGGGTCCGGCGGGAGTGTCAGTCAAGAGACCCAGTACTTC
v_call: TRBV7-2; d_call: -; j_call: TRBJ1-5; clone_size: -; cdr3_aa: CASSIRGGNQPQHF; cdr3_nt: TGTGCCAGCAGCATCAGGGGTGGCAATCAGCCCCAGCATTTT
v_call: TRBV4-2; d_call: -; j_call: TRBJ2-1; clone_size: -; cdr3_aa: CASSQDEDISYNEQFF; cdr3_nt: TGTGCCAGCAGCCAAGATGAAGACATCTCCTACAATGAGCAGTTCTTC
v_call: TRBV7-3; d_call: TRBD2; j_call: TRBJ2-5; clone_size: -; cdr3_aa: CASSLGPGRGETQYF; cdr3_nt: TGTGCCAGCAGCTTAGGGCCAGGGAGGGGAGAGACCCAGTACTTC
v_call: TRBV28; d_call: -; j_call: TRBJ2-1; clone_size: -; cdr3_aa: CASSGLDEQFF; cdr3_nt: TGTGCCAGCAGCGGTTTGGATGAGCAGTTCTTC